This passage covers 19 T cell receptor beta chains from one sample sequenced in a study of T cell responses to AZD1222 COVID-19 vaccine. Data came from immunoSEQ multiplex PCR; TCRdb stores just in-frame clones and leaves some out. The sample yields about 85,000 clones, approximately 86% seen once. The sample here was peripheral blood, taken on day 0 of MenACWY control vaccination. Receptors were obtained from an adult in good health.

The chain uses TRBV6-1 and TRBJ1-5, with D unresolved. The germline V and J ends were trimmed by 0 bases and 9 bases, with 12 bases remaining between them. CDR1 MNHNS and CDR2 SASEGT come from the germline V gene. This CDR3 is built from 14 residues. In DNA, the CDR3 is TGTGCCAGCAGTGAAGCCTTCAGAGAAGGGCCCCAGCATTTT. Translated: CASSEAFREGPQHF.

The rearrangement joins TRBV10-3 to TRBJ2-7; maybe TRBD1 (5 bases). V was trimmed by 6 bases and J by 0 bases, leaving 9 bases between them. Germline V gives CDR1 ENHRY, CDR2 SYGVKD. This CDR3 region has 13 residues. The CDR3 coding sequence is TGTGCCATCAGCTTGGACAACTCCTACGAGCAGTACTTC. Residues: CAISLDNSYEQYF.

The chain is built from TRBV9 and TRBJ2-5; TRBD2 might be the D (6 bases). CDR3 length: 14 residues. Germline loops: CDR1 SGDLS, CDR2 YYNGEE. Trimming took 4 bases from V and 2 from J, leaving 12 bases between them. For the CDR3, the DNA is TGTGCCAGCAGCATTGGGACTTCTCAAGAGACCCAGTACTTC. It translates to CASSIGTSQETQYF.

This sequence joins TRBV30 and TRBJ1-1, with a possible D match to TRBD1 (6 bases). Germline V gene lookup returns CDR1 GTSNPN and CDR2 SVGIG (reference sequence). The CDR3 length is 11 residues. Trimming removed 3 bases at V and 8 bases at J, with 10 bases between. The CDR3 DNA sequence: TGTGCCTGGAGCCGACAGGAGGAAGCTTTCTTT. Protein sequence: CAWSRQEEAFF.

The genes are TRBV7-9 and TRBJ2-7; the match to TRBD1 covers 7 bases. The CDR3 sequence is 14 residues long. The ends lost 4 bases at V and 0 bases at J; junction bases unmatched: 3. CDR1 and CDR2 from the germline V gene are SEHNR and FQNEAQ (reference sequence). Written as DNA, the CDR3 is TGTGCCAGCAGCTCGACAGGGTTCTCCTACGAGCAGTACTTC. The encoded protein is CASSSTGFSYEQYF.

The chain combines TRBV2 with TRBJ1-4, with 8 bases fitting TRBD1. The germline V gene encodes CDR1 SNHLY and CDR2 FYNNEI. V lost 4 bases to trimming and J lost 7 bases; unmatched junction nucleotides: 5. The CDR3 loop spans 14 amino acids. The CDR3 DNA sequence: TGTGCCAGCAGTGTCCAGGGGGCACGTGAAAAACTGTTTTTT. It specifies CASSVQGAREKLFF.

A note on this clone: Other nucleotide sequences in the sample specify the same CDR3. The genes are TRBV9 and TRBJ2-5; TRBD2 might be the D (6 bases). V lost 0 bases, J lost 5 bases, and 8 bases lay in between. CDR1 and CDR2 from the germline V gene are SGDLS and YYNGEE. The CDR3 consists of 13 residues. This CDR3 is CASSVARGETQYF. The CDR3 DNA reads as TGTGCCAGCAGCGTAGCCCGGGGGGAGACCCAGTACTTC.

The chain couples TRBV28 to TRBJ1-4; 8 positions agree with TRBD1. The CDR3 sequence is 17 residues long. With 9 bases clipped from V and 6 bases from J, the junction kept 18 bases outside the gene matches. The germline V gene encodes CDR1 MDHEN and CDR2 SYDVKM. CDR3 in amino acids: CASLAPGQASLDEKLFF. CDR3 in DNA: TGTGCCAGTTTAGCACCGGGACAGGCTTCTTTGGATGAAAAACTGTTTTTT. Using reference TRBV28 and TRBJ1-4 for the parts outside the CDR3, the full variable domain is DVKVTQSSRYLVKRTGEKVFLECVQDMDHENMFWYRQDPGLGLRLIYFSYDVKMKEKGDIPEGYSVSREKKERFSLILESASTNQTSMYLCASLAPGQASLDEKLFFGSGTQLSVL.

The chain is built from TRBV19 and TRBJ1-4; D possibly corresponds to TRBD1 (6 bases). Between the trimmed V and J ends, which lost 6 bases and 8 bases, there was a span of 16 bases. This CDR3 is 14 amino acids long. Per germline, CDR1 LNHDA and CDR2 SQIVND (reference sequence). The CDR3 region is CASRTGGIREKLFF. The DNA for the CDR3 is TGTGCCAGTAGGACAGGTGGGATAAGGGAAAAACTGTTTTTT.

This clone was observed once. The chain uses TRBV19 and TRBJ2-1; tentatively, D is TRBD1 (6 bases). This CDR3 has 17 amino acids. Trimming shortened V by 2 bases and J by 0 bases, and 14 bases separated the two germline ends. CDR1 LNHDA and CDR2 SQIVND come from the germline V gene (reference sequence). The CDR3 nucleotides are TGTGCCAGTAGTATAACTCTAACAGGGAGCTCCTACAATGAGCAGTTCTTC. It yields the protein CASSITLTGSSYNEQFF. Variable domain in full (rest from reference TRBV19 and TRBJ2-1): DGGITQSPKYLFRKEGQNVTLSCEQNLNHDAMYWYRQDPGQGLRLIYYSQIVNDFQKGDIAEGYSVSREKKESFPLTVTSAQKNPTAFYLCASSITLTGSSYNEQFFGPGTRLTVL.

The chain carries TRBV4-1 and TRBJ1-5; D ambiguous. V gave up 0 bases and J gave up 2 bases, with 11 bases separating them. CDR1 and CDR2 (germline): MGHRA, YSYEKL. The CDR3 loop spans 16 amino acids. CDR3 residues: CASSQDQDTRNQPQHF. CDR3 DNA sequence: TGCGCCAGCAGCCAAGATCAAGACACTCGCAATCAGCCCCAGCATTTT.

The rearrangement uses TRBV15 and TRBJ1-2, with TRBD1 matching over 9 bases. With V trimmed by 0 bases and J by 3 bases, 11 bases remained unmatched. Germline V lookup: CDR1 LNHNV, CDR2 YYDKDF (reference sequence). The CDR3 contains 18 residues. Written as DNA, the CDR3 is TGTGCCACCAGCAGAGATCCCGGGACAGGGTGGATGGACTATGGCTACACCTTC. The encoded protein is CATSRDPGTGWMDYGYTF.

The V gene is TRBV4-3, the J gene TRBJ1-6; tentatively, D is TRBD1 (6 bases). This CDR3 region has 15 residues. Germline V gene lookup returns CDR1 LGHNA and CDR2 YSLEER. V gave up 3 bases and J gave up 0 bases, with 6 bases separating them. In nucleotides, the CDR3 is TGCGCCAGCAGCCAGGACAGCTCCTATAATTCACCCCTCCACTTT. Translated: CASSQDSSYNSPLHF.

This chain joins TRBV5-8 and TRBJ1-5; TRBD1 agrees at 7 bases. J lost 1 base, V lost 4 bases, and 5 bases had no gene match. Per germline, CDR1 SGHTS and CDR2 YDEGEE. This CDR3 has 15 amino acids. The CDR3 loop reads CASSAGTVSNQPQHF. CDR3 bases: TGTGCCAGCAGCGCCGGGACAGTAAGCAATCAGCCCCAGCATTTT.

The chain has TRBV5-1 and TRBJ2-7; D gene uncertain. V was clipped by 1 base and J by 2 bases, with 10 bases between them. The CDR3 is 14 amino acids. The germline V gene encodes CDR1 SGHRS and CDR2 YFSETQ. The CDR3 DNA reads TGCGCCAGCAGCTTGCACCCCGTTACCTACGAGCAGTACTTC. It is translated as CASSLHPVTYEQYF.

This chain joins TRBV5-1 and TRBJ1-4, with no clear D. V lost 1 base and J lost 0, with 7 bases in between. Germline lookup yields CDR1 SGHRS and CDR2 YFSETQ. The CDR3 contains 15 residues. In DNA form, the CDR3 reads TGCGCCAGCAGCTTGAATGGGGCAACTAATGAAAAACTGTTTTTT. This sequence encodes CASSLNGATNEKLFF.

The rearrangement links TRBV15 to TRBJ1-4, with TRBD1 identical over 9 bases. The CDR3 totals 14 residues. From germline, CDR1 is LNHNV and CDR2 YYDKDF (reference sequence). The V segment lost 3 bases and the J segment 6 bases; nucleotides outside the gene matches: 2. Here the CDR3 reads CATSRDRGYEKLFF. CDR3 DNA: TGTGCCACCAGCAGGGACAGGGGATATGAAAAACTGTTTTTT. Full variable domain (missing parts from reference TRBV15 and TRBJ1-4): DAMVIQNPRYQVTQFGKPVTLSCSQTLNHNVMYWYQQKSSQAPKLLFHYYDKDFNNEADTPDNFQSRRPNTSFCFLDIRSPGLGDTAMYLCATSRDRGYEKLFFGSGTQLSVL.

CDR3 region: CASSPQGTESTEAFF. The DNA for the CDR3 is TGTGCCAGCTCACCACAGGGGACGGAAAGCACTGAAGCTTTCTTT. This chain uses TRBV18 with TRBJ1-1; TRBD1 might be the D (5 bases). The CDR3 runs 15 residues. V lost 1 base to trimming and J lost 4 bases, with 13 bases between them. Germline V gene data show CDR1 as KGHSH and CDR2 as LQKENI.

This rearrangement joins TRBV5-5 to TRBJ2-1, with 7 bases aligning to TRBD1. Germline V CDR1 and CDR2: SGHKS, YYEKEE (reference sequence). This CDR3 is 15 amino acids long. Germline trimming cut 1 base from V and 4 bases from J; bases unmatched to any gene: 5. The CDR3 spells CASSLTGQRYNEQFF. In nucleotides, the CDR3 is TGTGCCAGCAGCTTGACGGGACAGAGATACAATGAGCAGTTCTTC.